The rows below give T cell receptor beta chains drawn from one sample of a study of breast tumors, draining lymph nodes, adjacent tissues. TCRdb recomputed calls from the multiplex PCR reads with MiXCR, one row per CDR3 protein. The sample has some 250,000 distinct CDR3 sequences, less than 40% seen once. Material: axillary lymph node tissue. Source of these receptors: a female donor with breast cancer. Some clones in this sample may be carry-over from other donors' samples. Each CDR3 is given with its conserved first and last residue. The D gene is left open where the match is weak. Clone size is shown for a subset of rows, as once, few, many or a class of expanded clone.

NA 20 TRBJ2-3 TRBV2 many CASSEFRIPTLLSSTDTQYF TGTGCCAGCAGTGAATTTAGAATACCTACTCTCCTATCTAGCACAGATACGCAGTATTTT
TRBD1 18 TRBJ1-6 TRBV7-3 NA CASSSHARTGGCNSPLHF TGTGCCAGCAGCTCTCATGCCCGAACAGGGGGCTGTAATTCACCCCTCCACTTT
TRBD1 14 TRBJ1-1 TRBV11-2 NA CASSPDRGVTEAFF TGTGCCAGCAGCCCGGACAGGGGGGTCACTGAAGCTTTCTTT
TRBD1 15 TRBJ2-1 TRBV18 NA CASSPPGTGGNEQFF TGTGCCAGCTCACCACCCGGGACAGGGGGCAATGAGCAGTTCTTC
NA 15 TRBJ2-2 TRBV19 few CASRPRPRDPGELFF TGTGCCAGCCGCCCCCGGCCCCGGGACCCCGGGGAGCTGTTTTTT
TRBD1 15 TRBJ2-1 TRBV2 many CASSSTGGHYNEQFF TGTGCCAGCAGTTCTACAGGGGGCCATTACAATGAGCAGTTCTTC
TRBD1 17 TRBJ2-2 TRBV6-4 NA CASSPPAGTGGPGELFF TGTGCCAGCAGTCCCCCCGCCGGGACAGGGGGTCCCGGGGAGCTGTTTTTT
TRBD2 18 TRBJ2-5 TRBV19 many CASSIEHPSGRGKETQYF TGTGCCAGTAGTATAGAACACCCTAGCGGGAGGGGGAAAGAGACCCAGTACTTC
NA 15 TRBJ1-1 TRBV25-1 NA CACSALSALNTEAFF TGTGCCTGCAGTGCGTTGAGTGCTCTGAACACTGAAGCTTTCTTT
TRBD2 15 TRBJ2-3 TRBV19 many CASSIRRGGRDTQYF TGTGCCAGTAGTATAAGGCGGGGGGGCCGTGATACGCAGTATTTT
TRBD1 15 TRBJ1-3 TRBV4-1 many CASSQGQGWGNTIYF TGCGCCAGCAGCCAAGGACAGGGGTGGGGAAACACCATATATTTT
TRBD1 17 TRBJ2-1 TRBV7-9 NA CASSLIRQGAVINEQFF TGTGCCAGCAGCTTAATCCGACAGGGGGCGGTGATCAATGAGCAGTTCTTC
TRBD2 14 TRBJ2-3 TRBV7-9 NA CASSNGGAVDTQYF TGTGCCAGCAGCAACGGGGGGGCCGTAGATACGCAGTATTTT
TRBD1 13 TRBJ1-2 TRBV2 many CASRGTGVNGYTF TGTGCCAGTCGCGGGACAGGTGTAAATGGCTACACCTTC
NA 14 TRBJ1-3 TRBV7-9 NA CASGRRGRGNTIYF TGTGCCAGCGGACGAAGGGGCCGGGGGAACACCATATATTTT
TRBD2 15 TRBJ2-3 TRBV7-3 NA CASRYGTSGADTQYF TGTGCCAGCAGATACGGGACTAGCGGGGCAGATACGCAGTATTTT
NA 15 TRBJ1-6 TRBV5-1 NA CASSLVGDPNSPLHF TGCGCCAGCAGCTTGGTTGGTGATCCTAATTCACCCCTCCACTTT
TRBD2 17 TRBJ2-5 TRBV20-1 NA CSARPLAGGRARETQYF TGCAGTGCTAGACCACTAGCGGGGGGGAGGGCTAGAGAGACCCAGTACTTC
NA 15 TRBJ2-2 TRBV2 NA CASSLGSPNTGELFF TGTGCCAGCAGTCTCGGCTCTCCGAACACCGGGGAGCTGTTTTTT
NA 13 TRBJ2-7 TRBV4-3 many CASSHGPDYEQYF TGCGCCAGCAGCCACGGACCGGACTACGAGCAGTACTTC
TRBD1 15 TRBJ2-3 TRBV20-1 many CSARAGTGGADTQYF TGCAGTGCAAGAGCCGGGACAGGGGGCGCAGATACGCAGTATTTT
TRBD1 17 TRBJ2-3 TRBV7-9 many CASSSSKGAWSTDTQYF TGTGCCAGCAGCTCCAGTAAGGGGGCGTGGAGCACAGATACGCAGTATTTT
NA 15 TRBJ2-7 TRBV2 NA CASRDLAEDSYEQYF TGTGCCAGCAGGGACTTAGCGGAGGACTCCTACGAGCAGTACTTC
NA 13 TRBJ2-5 TRBV20-1 many CSARKGGKETQYF TGCAGTGCCAGGAAGGGGGGGAAAGAGACCCAGTACTTC
TRBD2 16 TRBJ2-2 TRBV5-6 many CASSLMRGGWTGELFF TGTGCCAGCAGCTTGATGCGGGGGGGATGGACCGGGGAGCTGTTTTTT
TRBD1 16 TRBJ2-7 TRBV15 many CATSKARDRGTYEQYF TGTGCCACCAGCAAAGCCCGGGACAGGGGAACCTACGAGCAGTACTTC
TRBD1 13 TRBJ1-1 TRBV20-1 NA CSASSTGGDEAFF TGCAGTGCTAGTTCGACAGGGGGCGATGAAGCTTTCTTT
NA 19 TRBJ1-2 TRBV25-1 NA CASSASAGALFNSNYGYTF TGTGCCAGCAGTGCTAGTGCAGGGGCCTTATTCAATTCTAACTATGGCTACACCTTC
TRBD2 14 TRBJ2-1 TRBV7-3 many CASSPPGGRNEQFF TGTGCCAGCAGCCCCCCGGGGGGGCGCAATGAGCAGTTCTTC
TRBD1 17 TRBJ2-1 TRBV4-1 NA CASSPQPGQGGYNEQFF TGCGCCAGCAGCCCGCAGCCGGGACAGGGAGGTTACAATGAGCAGTTCTTC
TRBD2 15 TRBJ2-1 TRBV20-1 many CSARSLSGRSNEQFF TGCAGTGCTAGATCCCTCAGCGGGAGAAGTAATGAGCAGTTCTTC
NA 15 TRBJ2-5 TRBV9 NA CASSQVLGMQGTQYF TGTGCCAGCAGCCAAGTATTAGGGATGCAAGGGACCCAGTACTTC
NA 16 TRBJ1-4 TRBV5-8 many CASTWGGVATNEKLFF TGTGCCAGCACCTGGGGGGGGGTAGCAACTAATGAAAAACTGTTTTTT
NA 13 TRBJ2-7 TRBV3-1 many CASSQARVREQYF TGTGCCAGCAGCCAAGCGCGGGTAAGAGAGCAGTACTTC
NA 13 TRBJ1-2 TRBV7-6 NA CASSFGRNYGYTF TGTGCCAGCAGCTTCGGCCGTAACTATGGCTACACCTTC
NA 14 TRBJ1-3 TRBV25-1 NA CAGSEESSGDTIYF TGTGCCGGCAGTGAGGAGAGCTCTGGAGACACCATATATTTT
TRBD2 15 TRBJ2-3 TRBV12-3/TRBV12-4 many CASRLSGGGTDTQYF TGTGCCAGCAGACTTAGCGGGGGTGGGACAGATACGCAGTATTTT
TRBD2 14 TRBJ2-1 TRBV2 many CASSKTSGSHEQFF TGTGCCAGCAGTAAGACTAGCGGGAGTCATGAGCAGTTCTTC